This T cell receptor (beta chain) came from a study of graft-versus-host responses after intestinal transplantation. Study at large: Transplant types were multivisceral, liver-intestinal, or isolated intestinal.

Study outcomes and limitations: In recipient marrow, GvH clones were found, and some appeared first in ileum or blood. Early after transplant, HvG clones declined as circulating GvH clones peaked. Allograft graft-versus-host to host-versus-graft clonal ratios ran high in patients with graft-donor T cell macrochimerism.

On this clone: What it recognizes is unknown.

Trimming took off 5 bases at V and 0 bases at J, with 8 bases between the two ends. The CDR3 runs 14 residues. CDR1 SGDLS and CDR2 YYNGEE come from the germline V gene. Clones were sequenced by immunoSEQ multiplex PCR, and TCRdb holds only the in-frame ones, with some missing. The sample lists about 130,000 clones, approximately 91% occurring once. The input for sequencing was unstimulated CD4+ T cells sorted from spleen or lymph node cells, taken before intestinal transplant. This chain joins TRBV9 and TRBJ1-4; D is ambiguous. This TCR came from a human donor who received an intestinal transplant. CDR3 sequence reads: CASSLAATNEKLFF. The CDR3, as DNA: TGTGCCAGCAGTTTAGCCGCAACTAATGAAAAACTGTTTTTT.